These 15 T cell receptor beta chains originate from one sample sequenced in a study of identical twins. TCRdb redid the calling of the 5' RACE reads with MiXCR, one entry per CDR3 protein. The sample lists more than 1.5 million distinct CDR3 sequences; about 30% were seen once. Sequences were obtained from cord blood. These receptors were taken from a newborn girl in good health.

The rearrangement uses TRBV24-1 and TRBJ1-2, with TRBD1 matching over 12 bases. The length of the CDR3 is 16 residues. Germline CDR1 is KGHDR and CDR2 is SFDVKD. V gave up 0 bases and J gave up 6 bases; unmatched junction bases: 4. CDR3 DNA sequence: TGTGCCACCAGTGATTTGAGGGACAGGGGGCGCGATGGCTACACCTTC. It specifies CATSDLRDRGRDGYTF.

This clonotype was detected only a few times. The chain employs TRBV7-9 and TRBJ2-7, with 7 bases that match TRBD2. The V and J ends lost 6 bases and 7 bases, in that order; junction bases with no gene match: 15. The CDR3 contains 15 residues. CDR1 is SEHNR and CDR2 is FQNEAQ in the germline V gene (reference sequence). CDR3 region: CASRSGTTQNNEQYF. The CDR3, as DNA: TGTGCCAGCAGGTCCGGGACTACACAAAACAATGAGCAGTACTTC.

This clonotype was seen only a few times. V and J are TRBV7-6 and TRBJ1-2, with D uncertain. The germline CDR1 and CDR2 sequences are SGHVS and FNYEAQ. V was cut by 4 bases and J by 6 bases, with 12 bases left in between. The CDR3 has 13 residues. CDR3 bases: TGTGCCAGCAGCTCTAGCCATCTCGATGGCTACACCTTC. Protein product: CASSSSHLDGYTF.

This clonotype occurred once. V and J are TRBV14 and TRBJ1-1; TRBD1 might be the D (5 bases). V was cut by 10 bases and J by 6 bases, with 15 bases left in between. From germline, CDR1 is SGHDN and CDR2 FVKESK. The CDR3 contains 12 residues. DNA of the CDR3: TGTGCCACCGGACGAACAGGTTCTGAAGCTTTCTTT. Protein: CATGRTGSEAFF.

The chain combines TRBV20-1 with TRBJ1-6; D is possibly TRBD1 (6 bases). Trimming cost V 6 bases and J 0 bases, with 12 bases left between them. Germline V CDR1 and CDR2: DFQATT, SNEGSKA (reference sequence). This CDR3 spans 15 amino acids. The CDR3 protein is CSAFPGASYNSPLHF. CDR3 nucleotides: TGCAGTGCGTTCCCGGGGGCCTCCTATAATTCACCCCTCCACTTT.

This clonotype turned up a few times. The chain uses TRBV6-6 and TRBJ1-2, with 11 positions matching TRBD1. Germline lookup yields CDR1 MNHNY and CDR2 SVGAGI (reference sequence). V lost 7 bases, J lost 2 bases, and 6 bases stayed unmatched. CDR3 size: 15 residues. The CDR3 loop reads CASTLGQGGNYGYTF. CDR3 DNA sequence: TGTGCCAGCACCCTGGGACAGGGGGGAAACTATGGCTACACCTTC.

As concerns this clonotype: An end of the junction differs from the germline gene, which may be a read error. This sequence joins TRBV29-1 and TRBJ1-2, with TRBD1 identical over 10 bases. CDR1 is SQVTM and CDR2 is ANQGSEA in the germline V gene. This CDR3 is built from 15 residues. The CDR3 spells CSVDPDRGPGYGYTF. The CDR3 DNA reads as TGCAGCGTTGACCCCGACAGGGGGCCTGGCTATGGCTACACTTTC.

This CDR3 reads CASSESGLAGIHTQYF. In DNA, the CDR3 is TGCGCCAGCAGTGAGTCGGGACTAGCGGGAATACATACGCAGTATTTT. The rearrangement links TRBV10-2 to TRBJ2-3; 13 positions agree with TRBD2. CDR1 and CDR2 from the germline V gene are WSHSY and SAAADI. V gave up 0 bases and J gave up 7 bases; unmatched junction bases: 4. CDR3 length: 16 residues.

This clonotype has only a few counts. The chain recombines TRBV6-5 with TRBJ2-7, with TRBD2 identical over 12 bases. After removal of 6 bases from V and 6 bases from J, the junction contained 9 bases not matched to a gene. The germline gives CDR1 MNHEY, CDR2 SVGAGI. This CDR3 has 15 residues. In DNA form, the CDR3 reads TGTGCCAGCAGAGAGGTGACTAGCGGGAGCTCCGAGCAGTACTTC. Its protein is CASREVTSGSSEQYF.

This clonotype occurred a few times. The V call is TRBV5-1, the J call TRBJ2-3, with D possibly TRBD1 on 7 matching bases. Germline V CDR1 and CDR2: SGHRS, YFSETQ. Trimming left V 0 bases short and J 0 bases short, with 14 bases between. This CDR3 has 17 residues. CDR3 DNA sequence: TGCGCCAGCAGCTTGGCTCCGACAGGGACTAGCACAGATACGCAGTATTTT. As protein: CASSLAPTGTSTDTQYF.

This clonotype was counted only a few times. The chain recombines TRBV20-1 with TRBJ2-7; 9 bases are a match to TRBD1. The CDR3 loop spans 15 amino acids. The germline CDR1 and CDR2 sequences are DFQATT and SNEGSKA (reference sequence). The trim removed 0 bases at V and 1 base at J, leaving 4 bases unmatched. CDR3 residues: CSARDPGTGSYEQYF. CDR3 coding DNA: TGCAGTGCTAGAGATCCGGGGACAGGGTCCTACGAGCAGTACTTC.

This clonotype was counted only a few times. The chain links TRBV25-1 to TRBJ2-1, with D perhaps assigned TRBD1 or TRBD2 (6 bases each). This CDR3 comprises 16 residues. Trimming took off 3 bases at V and 3 bases at J, with 15 bases between the two ends. Germline V gene lookup returns CDR1 MGHDK and CDR2 SYGVNS. CDR3 nucleotide sequence: TGTGCCAGCAGTGATCCGGGGGCTATTATCTACAATGAGCAGTTCTTC. Translating gives CASSDPGAIIYNEQFF.

Notes on this clonotype: Just one base apart from a much larger clone, this may be a read error. This sequence joins TRBV29-1 and TRBJ1-2; D might be TRBD1 (6 bases). Germline CDR1 reads SQVTM; CDR2 reads ANQGSEA. This CDR3 has 13 residues. The CDR3 loop reads CSVVAGATYGHTF. The CDR3 DNA reads as TGCAGCGTTGTAGCGGGGGCAACCTATGGCCACACCTTC.

This clonotype was recorded a few times. The rearrangement links TRBV19 to TRBJ2-5, with D hard to call. Germline loops: CDR1 LNHDA, CDR2 SQIVND (reference sequence). Trimming took 1 base from V and 4 from J, leaving 16 bases between them. This CDR3 comprises 16 residues. The CDR3 DNA is TGTGCCAGTAGTATAGCCGGCGTCCTAAGGCCAGAGACCCAGTACTTC. Residues: CASSIAGVLRPETQYF.

This sequence joins TRBV7-2 and TRBJ2-5; D may be TRBD2 (7 bases). CDR3 length equals 16 residues. The germline gives CDR1 SGHTA, CDR2 FQGNSA. Trimming took 1 base from V and 7 from J, leaving 19 bases between them. CDR3 region: CASSLGTRGGFGTQYF. For the CDR3, the DNA is TGTGCCAGCAGCTTAGGAACTAGGGGGGGTTTTGGGACCCAGTACTTC.